These 17 T cell receptor beta chains were all obtained from the same sample, sequenced in a study of blood T cell repertoires in COVID-19. The protocol was immunoSEQ multiplex PCR, while the TCRdb copy is restricted to in-frame clones and leaves out a portion. The profile shows nearly 45,000 clones, 60% to 80% of them singletons. Sequenced: peripheral blood. Every receptor here comes from an older man with acute or convalescent COVID-19.

J is TRBJ1-2 and V is TRBV5-6, with D tentatively TRBD1 (6 bases). Trimming left V 3 bases short and J 3 bases short, with 12 bases between. Germline lookup yields CDR1 SGHDT and CDR2 YYEEEE. The CDR3 is 14 amino acids. CDR3 nucleotide sequence: TGTGCCAGCAGCTCGGGGACACTGGACTATGGCTACACCTTC. Its protein is CASSSGTLDYGYTF.

This clone occurred a few times. This chain links TRBV27 with TRBJ2-5; 8 nucleotides line up with TRBD1. The germline CDR1 and CDR2 sequences are MNHEY and SMNVEV (reference sequence). V dropped 10 bases and J dropped 4; count of bases not matched to a gene: 5. This CDR3 has 12 amino acids. The CDR3 sequence: CATRTGRETQYF. DNA for the CDR3: TGTGCCACCAGGACAGGGAGAGAGACCCAGTACTTC.

Comments on this clone: This sample also contains other DNA sequences that code for the same CDR3. The genes are TRBV5-4 and TRBJ1-2; maybe TRBD1 (6 bases). V lost 4 bases, J lost 2 bases, and 9 bases lay in between. CDR1 SGHNT and CDR2 YYREEE come from the germline V gene (reference sequence). This CDR3 comprises 13 residues. The CDR3: CASSLQGNYGYTF. The DNA for the CDR3 is TGTGCCAGCAGCCTCCAGGGGAACTATGGCTACACCTTC.

The genes are TRBV7-8 and TRBJ1-3; D gene ambiguous. V lost 5 bases, J lost 1 base, and 12 bases lay in between. Germline assignment: CDR1 SGHVS and CDR2 FQNEAQ. The CDR3 runs 15 residues. In DNA form, the CDR3 reads TGTGCCAGCAGCGCTAGACGGCCATCTGGAAACACCATATATTTT. Encoded protein: CASSARRPSGNTIYF. The full variable domain, rest sourced from reference TRBV7-8 and TRBJ1-3, is GAGVSQSPRYKVAKRGQDVALRCDPISGHVSLFWYQQALGQGPEFLTYFQNEAQLDKSGLPSDRFFAERPEGSVSTLKIQRTQQEDSAVYLCASSARRPSGNTIYFGEGSWLTVV.

A few counts support this clone. The gene calls are TRBV5-6 and TRBJ2-3; 9 bases align to TRBD1. CDR1 is SGHDT, CDR2 YYEEEE, per germline. J was trimmed by 5 bases and V by 3 bases; bases with no gene match: 10. This CDR3 comprises 16 residues. CDR3 DNA sequence: TGTGCCAGCAGCTCTGCGGGACAGGGATCGTTAGATACGCAGTATTTT. This translates into CASSSAGQGSLDTQYF.

This sequence joins TRBV4-1 and TRBJ2-3; TRBD1 agrees at 10 bases. CDR3 size: 15 residues. Germline V gene sequence: CDR1 MGHRA, CDR2 YSYEKL. The J segment lost 3 bases and the V segment lost 4 bases, leaving 4 bases of the junction unmatched. CDR3 in DNA: TGCGCCAGCAGCCTCCGGGACAGGGGAACAGATACGCAGTATTTT. Protein product: CASSLRDRGTDTQYF.

The rearrangement joins TRBV7-2 to TRBJ2-7, with 8 bases matching TRBD1. The V gene end was trimmed by 3 bases and the J gene end by 6 bases; junction bases not matched to a gene: 4. This CDR3 has 13 amino acids. Germline values: CDR1 SGHTA, CDR2 FQGNSA. The CDR3 loop is CASSFGQGGEQYF. The CDR3 DNA is TGTGCCAGCAGCTTCGGACAGGGTGGCGAGCAGTACTTC.

The V gene is TRBV3-1 (or the pseudogene TRBV3-2), the J gene TRBJ2-7; 9 bases line up with TRBD1. Germline lookup yields CDR1 LGHDT and CDR2 YNNKEL (reference sequence). The junction had 6 bases not matched to a gene; V was cut back by 6 bases and J by 9 bases. The CDR3 length is 12 residues. The CDR3 here is CASRLGQGPQYF. The CDR3 nucleotides read TGTGCCAGCAGGCTAGGACAGGGGCCGCAGTACTTC.

For this clone: The germline gene is not matched at one end of the junction; a read error may be the cause. This chain uses TRBV7-3 with TRBJ2-1, with D tentatively TRBD1 (5 bases). Germline CDR1 SGHTA, CDR2 FQGTGA. The CDR3 loop spans 15 amino acids. The CDR3 sequence is CASSLPGMGYNEQFF. The CDR3 DNA sequence: TGTGCCAGCAGCTTACCAGGGATGGGCTACAATGAACAGTTCTTC.

The J gene is TRBJ1-6, the V gene TRBV7-8; D is undetermined. Germline CDR1 reads SGHVS; CDR2 reads FQNEAQ. This CDR3 has 16 residues. V gave up 1 base and J gave up 0 bases, with 7 bases separating them. The CDR3: CASSLDTSSYNSPLHF. The CDR3 nucleotides read TGTGCCAGCAGCTTAGATACGAGCTCCTATAATTCACCCCTCCACTTT.

In this sample, this clone turned up a few times. The chain combines TRBV14 with TRBJ2-1; TRBD1 aligns across 7 bases. CDR3 length equals 16 residues. Germline CDR1 SGHDN, CDR2 FVKESK. The V gene end was trimmed by 3 bases and the J gene end by 7 bases; junction bases not matched to a gene: 12. CDR3 region: CASSQIVTGVRNEQFF. CDR3 coding DNA: TGTGCCAGCAGCCAGATCGTTACAGGGGTGAGGAATGAGCAGTTCTTC.

The rearrangement uses TRBV27 and TRBJ1-5; maybe TRBD1 (5 bases). V was trimmed by 4 bases and J by 7 bases, leaving 11 bases between them. This CDR3 is built from 13 residues. The germline V gene encodes CDR1 MNHEY and CDR2 SMNVEV (reference sequence). In DNA, the CDR3 is TGTGCCAGCAGTTCCCAGGGAAGGCAGCCCCAGCATTTT. Protein sequence: CASSSQGRQPQHF.

The chain recombines TRBV11-2 with TRBJ2-5; D may be TRBD1 (5 bases). Trimming shortened V by 4 bases and J by 4 bases, and 13 bases separated the two germline ends. Germline V gene sequence: CDR1 SGHAT, CDR2 FQNNGV. CDR3 length equals 14 residues. CDR3 sequence (DNA): TGTGCCAGCAGCTGGGGCGGATCGGGAGAGACCCAGTACTTC. Its translation: CASSWGGSGETQYF.

The J gene is TRBJ2-1, the V gene TRBV24-1; 7 bases fit TRBD1. The ends lost 4 bases at V and 9 bases at J; junction bases unmatched: 14. The CDR3 length is 16 residues. Per germline, CDR1 KGHDR and CDR2 SFDVKD. CDR3 amino acids: CATSDSGTVVRGEQFF. The CDR3 bases are TGTGCCACCAGTGACTCCGGGACAGTTGTTCGGGGTGAGCAGTTCTTC.

The rearrangement joins TRBV11-2 to TRBJ2-7, with D possibly being TRBD1 (6 bases). The CDR3 spans 14 residues. CDR1 and CDR2 from the germline V gene are SGHAT and FQNNGV. V was pared by 5 bases and J by 1 base, with 12 bases between. As DNA, the CDR3 is TGTGCCAGCAGCACTGCGACAGGATCCTACGAGCAGTACTTC. Protein: CASSTATGSYEQYF.

This clone occurred a few times. This chain links TRBV19 with TRBJ2-7, with 8 bases aligning to TRBD1. The CDR3 totals 13 residues. The germline CDR1 and CDR2 sequences are LNHDA and SQIVND (reference sequence). Germline trimming cut 11 bases from V and 6 bases from J; bases unmatched to any gene: 12. The CDR3 DNA reads as TGTGCCTCCTCGACCGCAGGGGGCTTCGAGCAGTACTTC. Its protein product is CASSTAGGFEQYF.

In its sample, this clone was seen once. The rearrangement links TRBV9 to TRBJ2-1, with D tentatively TRBD2 (5 bases). The V end lost 0 bases, the J end lost 7 bases, and 17 bases lay between the germline ends. The CDR3 has 16 residues. Per germline, CDR1 SGDLS and CDR2 YYNGEE. This CDR3 is CASSVDHRGSGNEQFF. The CDR3 nucleotides read TGTGCCAGCAGCGTAGATCATAGAGGGTCGGGGAATGAGCAGTTCTTC. The full variable domain, with the rest looked up from reference TRBV9 and TRBJ2-1, is DSGVTQTPKHLITATGQRVTLRCSPRSGDLSVYWYQQSLDQGLQFLIQYYNGEERAKGNILERFSAQQFPDLHSELNLSSLELGDSALYFCASSVDHRGSGNEQFFGPGTRLTVL.